A single sample gave rise to the 29 T cell receptor beta chains below, sequenced in a study of T cells in Graves' hyperthyroidism and ophthalmopathy. RNA transcripts yielded amplified TCR beta CDR3 regions. The TCR CDR3 first-round RT-PCR relied on the HTBI primer set. MiXCR, run by TCRdb on the multiplex PCR reads, gives a single entry per CDR3 protein. The repertoire holds around 300,000 distinct CDR3 sequences, with roughly an eighth as singletons. Sequences were obtained from blood. These receptors were collected from a woman in her 40s with Graves' ophthalmopathy.

This clonotype was observed at least ten times. This chain connects TRBV12-3 or TRBV12-4 to TRBJ2-7, with D tentatively TRBD2 (6 bases). This CDR3 comprises 15 residues. Between the trimmed V and J ends, which lost 5 bases and 3 bases, there was a span of 17 bases. This CDR3 reads CASSGGDAANYEQYF. CDR3 bases: TGTGCCAGCAGTGGCGGGGATGCGGCGAACTACGAGCAGTACTTC.

This clonotype was seen more than once but under ten times. The chain is built from TRBV18 and TRBJ2-2; 11 bases align to TRBD1. This CDR3 region has 12 residues. Germline CDR1 reads KGHSH; CDR2 reads LQKENI. V lost 3 bases and J lost 16; bases outside the gene matches: 4. DNA for the CDR3: TGTGCCAGCTCACCGGGACAGGGGGTTTCGTTTTTT. It is translated as CASSPGQGVSFF.

The rearrangement links TRBV11-3 to TRBJ1-3; 10 nucleotides match TRBD1. CDR3 length equals 17 residues. Germline CDR1 reads SGHNT; CDR2 reads YENEEA. V dropped 3 bases and J dropped 4; count of bases not matched to a gene: 9. CDR3 in DNA: TGTGCCAGCAGCTTTTACGGGACAGGGGAAATCGGAAACACCATATATTTT. Translation gives CASSFYGTGEIGNTIYF. The entire variable domain, with the rest obtained from reference TRBV11-3 and TRBJ1-3, is as follows: EAGVVQSPRYKIIEKKQPVAFWCNPISGHNTLYWYLQNLGQGPELLIRYENEEAVDDSQLPKDRFSAERLKGVDSTLKIQPAELGDSAVYLCASSFYGTGEIGNTIYFGEGSWLTVV.

CDR3 nucleotides: TGTGCCAGCAGAAGTTTCGTGGGACAGCAAGGAAACACCATATATTTT. This codes for CASRSFVGQQGNTIYF. V and J are TRBV12-3 or TRBV12-4 and TRBJ1-3; 7 bases are a match to TRBD1. V shed 6 bases and J 4 bases; nucleotides not matched to a gene: 12. The CDR3 contains 16 residues.

In regard to this clonotype: A much larger clonotype is one base distant, so this may be a read error. CDR3 amino acids: CASSADRTNTGGLFF. The DNA for the CDR3 is TGTGCCAGCAGTGCGGACCGGACGAACACCGGGGGGCTGTTTTTT. The V and J genes are TRBV7-2 and TRBJ2-2; D may be TRBD2 (6 bases). This CDR3 comprises 15 residues. Per the germline V gene, CDR1 is SGHTA and CDR2 is FQGNSA.

This clonotype was seen a handful of times. The rearrangement uses TRBV19 and TRBJ2-1; TRBD2 is a possible D gene (5 bases). CDR3 length equals 15 residues. The ends were cut back, 5 bases at V and 9 bases at J, with 20 bases in the middle. Germline assignment: CDR1 LNHDA and CDR2 SQIVND (reference sequence). The CDR3 nucleotides are TGTGCCAGTAGTCCTGAGGGCAGAGGGATCGGTGAGCAGTTCTTC. This gives the protein CASSPEGRGIGEQFF.

The sample holds a few counts of this clonotype. The chain recombines TRBV7-9 with TRBJ1-2, with no clear D. The germline V gene has CDR1 SEHNR and CDR2 FQNEAQ (reference sequence). CDR3 length: 15 residues. Trimming removed 5 bases from V and 0 bases from J, with 13 bases in between. The CDR3 spells CASSVRRTANYGYTF. CDR3 in DNA: TGTGCCAGCAGCGTAAGACGGACCGCTAACTATGGCTACACCTTC.

This clonotype was counted a few times. V and J are TRBV20-1 and TRBJ1-1; 9 bases fit TRBD1. Germline lookup yields CDR1 DFQATT and CDR2 SNEGSKA (reference sequence). With 3 bases clipped from V and 0 bases from J, the junction kept 2 bases outside the gene matches. This CDR3 spans 14 amino acids. The CDR3 DNA reads as TGCAGTGCTAGGGGGACAGGGCTGAACACTGAAGCTTTCTTT. Protein sequence: CSARGTGLNTEAFF.

This clonotype showed up just a few times. The rearrangement uses TRBV4-1 and TRBJ1-1; no reliable D call. The V and J ends lost 0 bases and 1 base respectively, with 9 bases between them. There are 15 residues in the CDR3. Germline V lookup: CDR1 MGHRA, CDR2 YSYEKL. Written as DNA, the CDR3 is TGCGCCAGCAGCCAAGAAAGGGAACCGAACACTGAAGCTTTCTTT. Protein product: CASSQEREPNTEAFF.

This clonotype was observed at least ten times. This rearrangement joins TRBV12-3 or TRBV12-4 to TRBJ2-7; weak D call: TRBD1 (5 bases). V dropped 3 bases and J dropped 0 bases, with 9 bases sitting between them. CDR3 length equals 14 residues. The CDR3, as DNA: TGTGCCAGCAGTTTCGCAGGGAACTCCTACGAGCAGTACTTC. Translation: CASSFAGNSYEQYF.

This clonotype was counted at least ten times. This chain joins TRBV12-3 or TRBV12-4 and TRBJ2-2; D gene ambiguous. The CDR3 has 14 amino acids. Trimming stripped 0 bases from V and 7 bases from J, with 9 bases between. CDR3 DNA sequence: TGTGCCAGCAGTTTAGCCCTGGCTGGCGGGGAGCTGTTTTTT. Protein: CASSLALAGGELFF.

The rearrangement links TRBV2 to TRBJ2-4; D is uncertain. The CDR3 has 13 residues. The germline V gene encodes CDR1 SNHLY and CDR2 FYNNEI. V dropped 0 bases and J dropped 7 bases, with 7 bases sitting between them. The CDR3 sequence: CASSEAGYNIQYF. CDR3 sequence (DNA): TGTGCCAGCAGTGAAGCAGGGTACAACATTCAGTACTTC. The whole variable domain, filled in from reference TRBV2 and TRBJ2-4, reads EPEVTQTPSHQVTQMGQEVILRCVPISNHLYFYWYRQILGQKVEFLVSFYNNEISEKSEIFDDQFSVERPDGSNFTLKIRSTKLEDSAMYFCASSEAGYNIQYFGAGTRLSVL.

In this sample, this clonotype turned up many times. The chain links TRBV28 to TRBJ2-7; TRBD1 is a possible D gene (5 bases). The CDR3 has 15 amino acids. Trimming pared 5 bases from V and 4 bases from J, leaving 18 bases between. The germline V gene encodes CDR1 MDHEN and CDR2 SYDVKM. This CDR3 reads CASSRTAHGQYEQYF. The CDR3, as DNA: TGTGCCAGCAGTCGGACGGCGCACGGACAATACGAGCAGTACTTC.

This clonotype was counted many times. V gene TRBV3-1 combines with J gene TRBJ2-1; 10 bases align to TRBD2. Per the germline V gene, CDR1 is LGHDT and CDR2 is YNNKEL (reference sequence). The V gene end was trimmed by 1 base and the J gene end by 6 bases; junction bases not matched to a gene: 6. The CDR3 contains 16 residues. CDR3 protein: CASSQVGAGGRNEQFF. CDR3 sequence (DNA): TGTGCCAGCAGCCAAGTGGGAGCGGGGGGGCGCAATGAGCAGTTCTTC.

There are a few counts of this clonotype. The chain is built from TRBV28 and TRBJ1-2, with 7 bases identical to TRBD1. The CDR3 has 14 residues. With V trimmed by 4 bases and J by 4 bases, 6 bases remained unmatched. Looked up from germline, CDR1 is MDHEN and CDR2 is SYDVKM. The CDR3 region has the DNA TGTGCCAGCAGTTCCCCTCCAGGGGGCTATGGCTACACCTTC. This codes for CASSSPPGGYGYTF.

This clonotype was picked up many times. This chain uses TRBV27 with TRBJ2-1, with D possibly TRBD2 on 5 matching bases. Germline V gives CDR1 MNHEY, CDR2 SMNVEV (reference sequence). The CDR3 is 14 residues long. V shed 5 bases and J shed 5 bases, with 13 bases lying between them. The CDR3 spells CASSARTGDNEQFF. CDR3 in DNA: TGTGCCAGCAGTGCCCGGACTGGGGACAATGAGCAGTTCTTC.

This clonotype showed up many times. The rearrangement joins TRBV24-1 to TRBJ2-1, with 7 bases aligning to TRBD2. The CDR3 spans 13 residues. Germline lookup yields CDR1 KGHDR and CDR2 SFDVKD. The V and J ends lost 11 bases and 8 bases, in that order; junction bases with no gene match: 11. The CDR3 spells CAIGGRGVDEQFF. The DNA for the CDR3 is TGTGCCATTGGCGGGAGAGGTGTAGATGAGCAGTTCTTC.

At least ten counts were recorded for this clonotype. The V call is TRBV2, the J call TRBJ1-6; TRBD1 matches 7 bases. Losses at the gene ends were 2 bases for V and 9 bases for J; bases not matched to a gene: 7. Germline-derived CDR1 and CDR2 are SNHLY and FYNNEI. This CDR3 has 15 residues. The chain's CDR3 is CASSESTGERSPLHF. The CDR3 coding sequence is TGTGCCAGCAGTGAATCAACAGGGGAACGTTCACCCCTCCACTTT.

This clonotype was counted between two and nine times. The V gene is TRBV3-1, the J gene TRBJ2-1; 15 nucleotides align to TRBD2. The length of the CDR3 is 15 residues. The junction had 4 bases not matched to a gene; V was cut back by 4 bases and J by 9 bases. Germline-derived CDR1 and CDR2 are LGHDT and YNNKEL (reference sequence). The chain's CDR3 is CASSPPGLAGGEQFF. DNA for the CDR3: TGTGCCAGCAGCCCCCCGGGACTAGCGGGGGGTGAGCAGTTCTTC.

The rearrangement links TRBV11-3 to TRBJ2-5; 9 bases map to TRBD2. CDR1 is SGHNT and CDR2 is YENEEA in the germline V gene. There are 15 residues in the CDR3. Trimming cost V 4 bases and J 3 bases; bases outside gene matches: 6. In DNA, the CDR3 is TGTGCCAGCAGCTGGTCTAGCGGGACCAAAGAGACCCAGTACTTC. Translating it yields CASSWSSGTKETQYF. Supplemented by reference TRBV11-3 and TRBJ2-5, the full variable domain reads EAGVVQSPRYKIIEKKQPVAFWCNPISGHNTLYWYLQNLGQGPELLIRYENEEAVDDSQLPKDRFSAERLKGVDSTLKIQPAELGDSAVYLCASSWSSGTKETQYFGPGTRLLVL.

The V and J genes are TRBV18 and TRBJ2-2; unclear D gene. This CDR3 is 13 amino acids long. The V end lost 4 bases, the J end lost 3 bases, and 6 bases lay between the germline ends. Germline V CDR1 and CDR2: KGHSH, LQKENI. The chain's CDR3 is CASSQIHTGELFF. CDR3 coding DNA: TGTGCCAGCTCACAGATTCACACCGGGGAGCTGTTTTTT.

This clonotype was observed a handful of times. The chain employs TRBV19 and TRBJ2-2, with a tentative D call TRBD2 (6 bases). Germline V gives CDR1 LNHDA, CDR2 SQIVND (reference sequence). V was cut by 7 bases and J by 5 bases, with 14 bases left in between. The CDR3 has 14 residues. The CDR3 region has the DNA TGTGCCAGTACCTTAAGCGGGTGGACCGGGGAGCTGTTTTTT. As protein: CASTLSGWTGELFF. Full variable domain (remainder filled in from reference TRBV19 and TRBJ2-2): DGGITQSPKYLFRKEGQNVTLSCEQNLNHDAMYWYRQDPGQGLRLIYYSQIVNDFQKGDIAEGYSVSREKKESFPLTVTSAQKNPTAFYLCASTLSGWTGELFFGEGSRLTVL.

In DNA, the CDR3 is TGTGCCATCAGTGGGACTGAAATAACTACCGGTGGACTCGAGCAGTACTTC. Translated, it gives CAISGTEITTGGLEQYF. The chain combines TRBV10-3 with TRBJ2-7; maybe TRBD2 (5 bases). Germline assignment: CDR1 ENHRY and CDR2 SYGVKD. Trimming removed 4 bases at V and 6 bases at J, with 25 bases between. CDR3 size: 17 residues.

This clonotype appeared a few times. V is TRBV10-3 and J is TRBJ2-5, with TRBD2 matching 11 bases. Germline loops: CDR1 ENHRY, CDR2 SYGVKD. This CDR3 region has 14 residues. The V and J ends lost 2 bases and 4 bases, in that order; junction bases with no gene match: 0. CDR3 sequence (DNA): TGTGCCATCAGTGAGGGACTAGCGGGAGAGACCCAGTACTTC. Protein sequence: CAISEGLAGETQYF.

This sequence joins TRBV5-1 and TRBJ1-1; tentatively, D is TRBD1 (6 bases). Germline-derived CDR1 and CDR2 are SGHRS and YFSETQ. Trimming removed 9 bases from V and 2 bases from J, with 14 bases in between. The CDR3 spans 13 residues. CDR3 bases: TGCGCCACTACAGGGTACGGTAACACTGAAGCTTTCTTT. As protein: CATTGYGNTEAFF.

This clonotype was seen at least ten times. The chain joins TRBV6-1 to TRBJ1-6; D uncertain. Trimming removed 4 bases from V and 0 bases from J, with 10 bases in between. The CDR3 has 16 residues. Germline V gene lookup returns CDR1 MNHNS and CDR2 SASEGT. CDR3 sequence reads: CASSVEFSSYNSPLHF. Written as DNA, the CDR3 is TGTGCCAGCAGTGTCGAGTTTAGCTCCTATAATTCACCCCTCCACTTT.

This clonotype has only one observation. DNA for the CDR3: TGTGCCAGCAGCCAAGATAGATCTGGAACAGGGACTAGCGGAAGCACAGATACGCAGTATTTT. Translated: CASSQDRSGTGTSGSTDTQYF. V usage is TRBV3-1 and J usage is TRBJ2-3; 11 bases agree with TRBD2. Per germline, CDR1 LGHDT and CDR2 YNNKEL (reference sequence). The CDR3 totals 21 residues. V dropped 0 bases and J dropped 0; count of bases not matched to a gene: 14.

This clonotype was recorded at least ten times. V and J are TRBV19 and TRBJ2-1, with D possibly being TRBD2 (6 bases). Germline assignment: CDR1 LNHDA and CDR2 SQIVND (reference sequence). The germline V and J ends were trimmed by 5 bases and 4 bases, with 15 bases remaining between them. This CDR3 is 15 amino acids long. Written as DNA, the CDR3 is TGTGCCAGTAGTCTAGCGATCGATATGTACAATGAGCAGTTCTTC. Amino acids: CASSLAIDMYNEQFF.

CDR3 sequence reads: CATSDQKANGNEQFF. In DNA form, the CDR3 reads TGTGCCACCAGTGATCAGAAGGCAAACGGCAATGAGCAGTTCTTC. The J gene is TRBJ2-1, the V gene TRBV24-1; D ambiguous. Germline CDR1 is KGHDR and CDR2 is SFDVKD. The CDR3 loop spans 15 amino acids. Trimming stripped 3 bases from V and 6 bases from J, with 14 bases between.